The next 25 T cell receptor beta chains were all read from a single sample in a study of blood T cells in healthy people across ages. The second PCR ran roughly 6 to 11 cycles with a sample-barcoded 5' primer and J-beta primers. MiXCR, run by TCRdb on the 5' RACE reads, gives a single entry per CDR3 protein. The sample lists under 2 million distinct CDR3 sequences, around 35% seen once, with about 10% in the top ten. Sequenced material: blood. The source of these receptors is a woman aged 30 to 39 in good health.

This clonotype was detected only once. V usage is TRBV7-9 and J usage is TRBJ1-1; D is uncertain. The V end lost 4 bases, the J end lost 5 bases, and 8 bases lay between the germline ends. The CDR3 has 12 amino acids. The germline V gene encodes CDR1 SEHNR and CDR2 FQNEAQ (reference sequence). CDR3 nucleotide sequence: TGTGCCAGCAGCTCCAGGACGACTGAAGCTTTCTTT. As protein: CASSSRTTEAFF.

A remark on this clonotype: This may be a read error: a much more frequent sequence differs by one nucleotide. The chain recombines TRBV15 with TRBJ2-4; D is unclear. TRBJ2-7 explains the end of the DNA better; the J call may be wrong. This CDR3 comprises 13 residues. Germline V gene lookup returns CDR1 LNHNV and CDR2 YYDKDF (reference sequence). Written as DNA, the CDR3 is TGTGCCACCAGCAGAGATCAGAGCTACGAGCAGTACTTC. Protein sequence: CATSRDQSYEQYF.

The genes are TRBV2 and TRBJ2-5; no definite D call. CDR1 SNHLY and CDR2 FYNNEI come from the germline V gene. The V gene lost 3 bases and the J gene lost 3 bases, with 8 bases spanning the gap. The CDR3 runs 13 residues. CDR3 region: CASSEWTEETQYF. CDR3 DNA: TGTGCCAGCAGTGAGTGGACGGAAGAGACCCAGTACTTC.

The CDR3 spells CASSQDLTSGTYNEQFF. CDR3 sequence (DNA): TGTGCCAGCAGCCAAGATCTCACTAGCGGGACCTACAATGAGCAGTTCTTC. The gene calls are TRBV3-1 and TRBJ2-1; 10 bases map to TRBD2. This CDR3 spans 17 amino acids. Germline lookup yields CDR1 LGHDT and CDR2 YNNKEL (reference sequence). V lost 0 bases and J lost 2; bases outside the gene matches: 4.

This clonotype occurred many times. The CDR3 coding sequence is TGCAGCGTTTCCTCAGGGGCCTACGAGCAGTACTTC. It specifies CSVSSGAYEQYF. The V call is TRBV29-1, the J call TRBJ2-7; possibly TRBD1 for D (6 bases). CDR3 size: 12 residues. The V gene's germline CDR1 is SQVTM and CDR2 ANQGSEA. V was shortened by 5 bases and J by 2 bases, with 10 bases between the two germline ends.

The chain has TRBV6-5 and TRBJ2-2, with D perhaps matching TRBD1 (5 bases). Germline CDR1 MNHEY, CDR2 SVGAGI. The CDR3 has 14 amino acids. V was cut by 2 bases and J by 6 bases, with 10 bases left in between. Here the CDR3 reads CASSYRQGPGELFF. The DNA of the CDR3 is TGTGCCAGCAGTTACCGTCAGGGCCCCGGGGAGCTGTTTTTT.

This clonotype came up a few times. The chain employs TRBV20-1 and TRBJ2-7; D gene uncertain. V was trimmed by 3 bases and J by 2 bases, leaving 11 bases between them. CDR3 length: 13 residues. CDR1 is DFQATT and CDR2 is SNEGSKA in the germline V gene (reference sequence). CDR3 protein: CSASDDWTYEQYF. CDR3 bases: TGCAGTGCTAGCGATGACTGGACCTACGAGCAGTACTTC.

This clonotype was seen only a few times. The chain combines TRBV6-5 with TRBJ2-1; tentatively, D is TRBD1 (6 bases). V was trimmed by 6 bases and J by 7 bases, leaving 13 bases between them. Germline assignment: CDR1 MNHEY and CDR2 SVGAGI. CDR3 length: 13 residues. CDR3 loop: CASRWDNKNEQFF. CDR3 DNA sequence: TGTGCCAGCAGGTGGGACAATAAGAATGAGCAGTTCTTC.

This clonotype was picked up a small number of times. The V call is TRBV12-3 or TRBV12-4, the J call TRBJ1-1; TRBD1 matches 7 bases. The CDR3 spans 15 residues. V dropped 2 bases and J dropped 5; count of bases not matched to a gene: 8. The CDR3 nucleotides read TGTGCCAGCAGTTTACCCACAGGGGTGGGGACTGAAGCTTTCTTT. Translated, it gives CASSLPTGVGTEAFF.

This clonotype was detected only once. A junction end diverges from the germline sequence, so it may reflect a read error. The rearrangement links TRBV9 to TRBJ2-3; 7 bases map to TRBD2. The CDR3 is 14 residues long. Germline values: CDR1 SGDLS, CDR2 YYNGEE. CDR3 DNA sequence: TGTGCCAACAGCGTACGGGACTACTCAGATACGCAGTATTTT. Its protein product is CANSVRDYSDTQYF. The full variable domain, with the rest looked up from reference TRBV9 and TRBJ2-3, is DSGVTQTPKHLITATGQRVTLRCSPRSGDLSVYWYQQSLDQGLQFLIQYYNGEERAKGNILERFSAQQFPDLHSELNLSSLELGDSALYFCANSVRDYSDTQYFGPGTRLTVL.

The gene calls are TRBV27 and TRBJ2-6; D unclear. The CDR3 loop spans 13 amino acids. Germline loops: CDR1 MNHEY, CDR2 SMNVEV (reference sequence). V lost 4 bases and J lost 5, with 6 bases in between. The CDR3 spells CASSSAWANVLTF. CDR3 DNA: TGTGCCAGCAGTTCCGCCTGGGCCAACGTCCTGACTTTC.

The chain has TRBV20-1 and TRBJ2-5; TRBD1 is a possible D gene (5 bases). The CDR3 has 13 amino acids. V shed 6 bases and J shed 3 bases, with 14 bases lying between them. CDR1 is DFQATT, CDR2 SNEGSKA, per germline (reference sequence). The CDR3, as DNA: TGCAGTGCGAAGACAGAGCCTGAAGAGACCCAGTACTTC. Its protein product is CSAKTEPEETQYF.

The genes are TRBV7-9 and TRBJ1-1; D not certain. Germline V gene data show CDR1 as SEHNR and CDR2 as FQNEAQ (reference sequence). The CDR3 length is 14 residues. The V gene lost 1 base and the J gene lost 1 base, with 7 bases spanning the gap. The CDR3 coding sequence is TGTGCCAGCAGCTTAGTGGGCCCGAACACTGAAGCTTTCTTT. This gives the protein CASSLVGPNTEAFF. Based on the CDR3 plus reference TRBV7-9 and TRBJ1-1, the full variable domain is DTGVSQNPRHKITKRGQNVTFRCDPISEHNRLYWYRQTLGQGPEFLTYFQNEAQLEKSRLLSDRFSAERPKGSFSTLEIQRTEQGDSAMYLCASSLVGPNTEAFFGQGTRLTVV.

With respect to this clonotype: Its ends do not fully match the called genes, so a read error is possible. The CDR3 is CASSLASGLSSYSEQFF. In DNA, the CDR3 is TGTGCCAGCAGCTTAGCTAGCGGCCTCAGCTCCTACAGTGAGCAGTTCTTC. The chain has TRBV7-9 and TRBJ2-1; D is possibly TRBD2 (6 bases). The CDR3 has 17 amino acids. Germline V gene sequence: CDR1 SEHNR, CDR2 FQNEAQ (reference sequence).

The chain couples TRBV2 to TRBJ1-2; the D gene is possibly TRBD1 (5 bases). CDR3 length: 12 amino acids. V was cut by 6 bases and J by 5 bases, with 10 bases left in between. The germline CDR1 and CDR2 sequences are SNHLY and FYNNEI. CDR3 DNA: TGTGCCAGCAGAGGGGTAGGGTATGGCTACACCTTC. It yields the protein CASRGVGYGYTF.

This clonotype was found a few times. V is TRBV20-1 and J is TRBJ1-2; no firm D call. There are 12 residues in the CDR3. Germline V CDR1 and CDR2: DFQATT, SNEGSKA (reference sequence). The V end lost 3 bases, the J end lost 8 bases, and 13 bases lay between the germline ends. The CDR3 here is CSARVDREGYTF. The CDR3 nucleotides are TGCAGTGCTAGGGTCGACCGGGAGGGCTACACCTTC.

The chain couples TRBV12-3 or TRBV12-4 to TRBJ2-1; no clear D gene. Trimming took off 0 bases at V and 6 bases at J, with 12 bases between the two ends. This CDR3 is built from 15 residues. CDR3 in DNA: TGTGCCAGCAGTTTAGCGTCTCGACCCCCCAATGAGCAGTTCTTC. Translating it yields CASSLASRPPNEQFF.

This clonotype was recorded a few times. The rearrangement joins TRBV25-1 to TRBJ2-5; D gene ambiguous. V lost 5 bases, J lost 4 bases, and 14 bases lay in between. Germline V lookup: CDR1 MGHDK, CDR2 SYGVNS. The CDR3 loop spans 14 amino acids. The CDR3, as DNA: TGTGCCAGCAGTCGCGTAGGGATTGGAGAGACCCAGTACTTC. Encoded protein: CASSRVGIGETQYF.

The CDR3 loop is CASSLEGQGLASSQYF. The CDR3 nucleotides read TGTGCCAGCAGCTTGGAGGGACAGGGGCTAGCCTCGTCCCAGTACTTC. This chain links TRBV5-4 with TRBJ2-7; 10 bases fit TRBD1. Trimming cost V 0 bases and J 10 bases; bases outside gene matches: 13. The CDR3 contains 16 residues. Germline V gene data show CDR1 as SGHNT and CDR2 as YYREEE (reference sequence).

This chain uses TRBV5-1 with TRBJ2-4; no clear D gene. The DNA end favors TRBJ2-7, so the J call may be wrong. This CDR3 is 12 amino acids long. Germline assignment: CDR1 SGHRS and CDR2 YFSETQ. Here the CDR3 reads CASSLRNDEQYF. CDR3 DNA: TGCGCCAGCAGCCTGCGTAACGACGAGCAGTACTTC.

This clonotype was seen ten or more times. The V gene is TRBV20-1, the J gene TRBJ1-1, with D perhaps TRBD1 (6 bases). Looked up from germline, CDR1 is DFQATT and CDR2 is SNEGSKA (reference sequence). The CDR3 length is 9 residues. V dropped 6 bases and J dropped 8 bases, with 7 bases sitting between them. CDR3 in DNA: TGCAGTGCCGGGACAGAAGCTTTCTTT. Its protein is CSAGTEAFF.

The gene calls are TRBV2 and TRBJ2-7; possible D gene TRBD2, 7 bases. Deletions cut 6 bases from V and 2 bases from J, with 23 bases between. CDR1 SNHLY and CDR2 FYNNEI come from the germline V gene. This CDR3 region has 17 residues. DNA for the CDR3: TGTGCCAGCAGGGAAAGGGGGGGCTCGTCTCCTACCTACGAGCAGTACTTC. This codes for CASRERGGSSPTYEQYF.

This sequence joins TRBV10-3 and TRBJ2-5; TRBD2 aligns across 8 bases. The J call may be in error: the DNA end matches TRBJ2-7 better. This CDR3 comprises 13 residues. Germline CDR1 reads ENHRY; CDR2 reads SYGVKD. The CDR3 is CAIRLSGIDEQYF. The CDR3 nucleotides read TGTGCCATCAGACTTAGCGGGATCGACGAGCAGTACTTC.

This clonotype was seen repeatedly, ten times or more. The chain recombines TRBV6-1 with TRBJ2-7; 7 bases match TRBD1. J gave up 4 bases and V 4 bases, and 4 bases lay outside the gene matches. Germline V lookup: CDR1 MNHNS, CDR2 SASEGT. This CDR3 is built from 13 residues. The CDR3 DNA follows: TGTGCCAGCAGTGGAGGCAGGGGGTACGAGCAGTACTTC. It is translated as CASSGGRGYEQYF.

The CDR3 region has the DNA TGCAGTACTTTTGACCCGGGACAATCAGGAGATACGCAGTATTTT. Its translation is CSTFDPGQSGDTQYF. V gene TRBV20-1 combines with J gene TRBJ2-3, with D possibly being TRBD1 (6 bases). The CDR3 contains 15 residues. The germline V gene has CDR1 DFQATT and CDR2 SNEGSKA (reference sequence). V was shortened by 8 bases and J by 5 bases, with 23 bases between the two germline ends.